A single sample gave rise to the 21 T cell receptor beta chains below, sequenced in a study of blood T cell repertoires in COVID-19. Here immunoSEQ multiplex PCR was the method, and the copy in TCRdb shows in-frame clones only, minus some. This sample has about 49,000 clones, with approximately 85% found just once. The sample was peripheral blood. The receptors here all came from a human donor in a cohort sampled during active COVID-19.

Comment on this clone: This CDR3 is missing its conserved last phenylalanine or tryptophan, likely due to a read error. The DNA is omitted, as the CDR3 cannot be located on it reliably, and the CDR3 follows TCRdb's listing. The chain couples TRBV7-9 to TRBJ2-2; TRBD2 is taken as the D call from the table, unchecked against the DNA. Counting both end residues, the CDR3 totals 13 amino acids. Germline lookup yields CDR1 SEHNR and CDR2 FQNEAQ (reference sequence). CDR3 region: CASSLDAGLVGFL.

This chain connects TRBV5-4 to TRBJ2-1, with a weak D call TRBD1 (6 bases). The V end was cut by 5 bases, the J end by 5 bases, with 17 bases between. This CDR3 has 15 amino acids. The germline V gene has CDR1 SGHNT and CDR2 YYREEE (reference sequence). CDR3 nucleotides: TGTGCCAGCAGTCGGATACAGGGTCGGGACAATGAGCAGTTCTTC. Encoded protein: CASSRIQGRDNEQFF.

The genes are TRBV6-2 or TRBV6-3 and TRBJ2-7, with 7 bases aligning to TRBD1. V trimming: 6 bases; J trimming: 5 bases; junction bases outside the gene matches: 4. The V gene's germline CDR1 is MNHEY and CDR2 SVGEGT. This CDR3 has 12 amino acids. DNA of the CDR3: TGTGCCAGCAGCGGACAGGTCCACGAGCAGTACTTC. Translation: CASSGQVHEQYF.

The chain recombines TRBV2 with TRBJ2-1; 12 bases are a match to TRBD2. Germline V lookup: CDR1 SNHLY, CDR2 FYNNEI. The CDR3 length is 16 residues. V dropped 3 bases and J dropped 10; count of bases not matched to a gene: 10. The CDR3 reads CASSDRTSGAGREQFF. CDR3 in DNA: TGTGCCAGCAGTGACCGGACTAGCGGGGCGGGAAGGGAGCAGTTCTTC.

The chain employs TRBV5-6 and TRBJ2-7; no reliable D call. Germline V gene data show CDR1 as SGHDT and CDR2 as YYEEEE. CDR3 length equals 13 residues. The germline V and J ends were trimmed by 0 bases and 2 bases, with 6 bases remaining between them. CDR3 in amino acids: CASSLGPPYEQYF. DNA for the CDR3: TGTGCCAGCAGCTTGGGGCCACCCTACGAGCAGTACTTC.

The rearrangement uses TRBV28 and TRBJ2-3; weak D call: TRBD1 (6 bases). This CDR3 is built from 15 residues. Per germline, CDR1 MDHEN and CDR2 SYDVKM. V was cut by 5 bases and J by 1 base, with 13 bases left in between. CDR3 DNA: TGTGCCAGCAGTAGTCCAGGGGACGGCACAGATACGCAGTATTTT. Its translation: CASSSPGDGTDTQYF.

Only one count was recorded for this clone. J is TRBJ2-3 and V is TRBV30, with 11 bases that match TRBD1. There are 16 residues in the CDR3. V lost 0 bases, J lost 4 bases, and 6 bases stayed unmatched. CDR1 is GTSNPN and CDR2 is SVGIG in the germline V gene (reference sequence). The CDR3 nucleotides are TGTGCCTGGAGTGTATCCAGGACAGGGGGCGCAGATACGCAGTATTTT. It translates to CAWSVSRTGGADTQYF.

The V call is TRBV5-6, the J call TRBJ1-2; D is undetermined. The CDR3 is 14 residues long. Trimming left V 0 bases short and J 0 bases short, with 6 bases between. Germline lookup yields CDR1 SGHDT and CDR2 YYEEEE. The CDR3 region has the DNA TGTGCCAGCAGCTTGGGGAGAACTAACTATGGCTACACCTTC. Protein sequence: CASSLGRTNYGYTF.

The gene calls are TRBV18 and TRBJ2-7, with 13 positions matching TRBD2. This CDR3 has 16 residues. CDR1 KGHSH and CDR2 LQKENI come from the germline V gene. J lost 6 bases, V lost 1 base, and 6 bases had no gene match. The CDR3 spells CASSPLRTSGGAEQYF. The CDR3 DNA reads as TGTGCCAGCTCACCACTTCGAACTAGCGGGGGGGCCGAGCAGTACTTC.

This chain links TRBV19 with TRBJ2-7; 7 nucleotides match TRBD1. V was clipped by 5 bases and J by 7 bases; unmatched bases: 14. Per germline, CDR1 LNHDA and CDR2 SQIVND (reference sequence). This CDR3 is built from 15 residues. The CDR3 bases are TGTGCCAGTAGTGTTTCCGGGACAGCCCTCGGGGAGCAGTACTTC. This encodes CASSVSGTALGEQYF.

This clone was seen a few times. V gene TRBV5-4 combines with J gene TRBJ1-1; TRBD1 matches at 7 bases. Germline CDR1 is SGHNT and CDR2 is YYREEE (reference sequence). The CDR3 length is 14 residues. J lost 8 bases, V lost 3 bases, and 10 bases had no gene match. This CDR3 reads CASSSKSSGGEAFF. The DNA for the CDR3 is TGTGCCAGCAGCTCCAAGTCCTCAGGGGGGGAAGCTTTCTTT.

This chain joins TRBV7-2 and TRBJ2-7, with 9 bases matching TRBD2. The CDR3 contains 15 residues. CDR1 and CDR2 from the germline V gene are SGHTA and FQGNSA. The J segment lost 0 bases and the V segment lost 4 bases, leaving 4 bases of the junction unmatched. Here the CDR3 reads CASSSRLADSYEQYF. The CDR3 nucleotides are TGTGCCAGCAGCTCACGACTAGCGGACTCCTACGAGCAGTACTTC.

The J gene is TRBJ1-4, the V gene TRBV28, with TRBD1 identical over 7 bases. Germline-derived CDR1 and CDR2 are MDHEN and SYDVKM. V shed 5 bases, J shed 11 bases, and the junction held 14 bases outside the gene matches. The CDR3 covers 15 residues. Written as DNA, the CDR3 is TGTGCCAGCAGTGCCCCGGGACAGCTAACGTACAAACTGTTTTTT. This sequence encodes CASSAPGQLTYKLFF.

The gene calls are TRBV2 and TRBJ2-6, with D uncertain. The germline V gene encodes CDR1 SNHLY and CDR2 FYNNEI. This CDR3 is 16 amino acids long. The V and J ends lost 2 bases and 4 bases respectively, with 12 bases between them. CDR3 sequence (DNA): TGTGCCAGCAGTGAAAGGATGGGCGTCGGGGCCAACGTCCTGACTTTC. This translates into CASSERMGVGANVLTF.

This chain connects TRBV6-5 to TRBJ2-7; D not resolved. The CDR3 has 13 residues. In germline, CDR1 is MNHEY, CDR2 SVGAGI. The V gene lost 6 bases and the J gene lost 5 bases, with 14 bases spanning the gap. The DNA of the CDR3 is TGTGCCAGCAGATTGACTCAGAACCACGAGCAGTACTTC. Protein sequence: CASRLTQNHEQYF.

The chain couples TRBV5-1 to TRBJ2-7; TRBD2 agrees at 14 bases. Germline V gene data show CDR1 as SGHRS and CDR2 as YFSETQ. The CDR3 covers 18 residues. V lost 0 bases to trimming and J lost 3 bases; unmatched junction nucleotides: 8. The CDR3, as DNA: TGCGCCAGCAGCTTGGGTGGGACTAGCGGGGGAAAACTCTACGAGCAGTACTTC. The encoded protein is CASSLGGTSGGKLYEQYF.

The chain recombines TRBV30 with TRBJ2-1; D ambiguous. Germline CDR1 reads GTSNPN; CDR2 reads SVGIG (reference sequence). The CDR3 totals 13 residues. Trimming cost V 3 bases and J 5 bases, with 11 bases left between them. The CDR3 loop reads CAWRTDNHNEQFF. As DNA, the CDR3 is TGTGCCTGGAGAACAGACAACCACAATGAGCAGTTCTTC.

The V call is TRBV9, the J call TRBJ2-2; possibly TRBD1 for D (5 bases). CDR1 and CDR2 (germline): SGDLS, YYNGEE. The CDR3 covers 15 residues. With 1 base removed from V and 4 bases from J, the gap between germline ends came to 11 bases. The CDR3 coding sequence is TGTGCCAGCAGCGTACAGGGTAGGGTCACCGGGGAGCTGTTTTTT. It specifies CASSVQGRVTGELFF.

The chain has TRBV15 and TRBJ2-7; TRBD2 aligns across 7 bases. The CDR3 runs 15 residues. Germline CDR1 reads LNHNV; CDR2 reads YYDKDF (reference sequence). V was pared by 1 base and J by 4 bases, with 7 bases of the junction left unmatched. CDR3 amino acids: CATSRGEGGSYEQYF. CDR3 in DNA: TGTGCCACCAGCAGAGGAGAGGGAGGGTCTTACGAGCAGTACTTC.

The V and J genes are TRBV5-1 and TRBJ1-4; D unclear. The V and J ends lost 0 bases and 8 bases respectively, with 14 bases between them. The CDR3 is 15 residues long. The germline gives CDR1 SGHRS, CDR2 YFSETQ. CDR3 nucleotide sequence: TGCGCCAGCAGCTTGGTGGCGGGTGTAGGGGAAAAACTGTTTTTT. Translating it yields CASSLVAGVGEKLFF.

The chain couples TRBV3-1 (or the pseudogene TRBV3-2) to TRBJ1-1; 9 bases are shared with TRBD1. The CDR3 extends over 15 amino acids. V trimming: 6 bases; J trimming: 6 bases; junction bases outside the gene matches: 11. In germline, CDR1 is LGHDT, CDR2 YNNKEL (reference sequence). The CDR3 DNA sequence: TGTGCCAGCAGGCCGCAAACAGGGGGCGGTTCTGAAGCTTTCTTT. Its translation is CASRPQTGGGSEAFF.